Following are 25 T cell receptor beta chains from one sample sequenced in a study of blood T cell repertoires in COVID-19. The method was immunoSEQ multiplex PCR; TCRdb's version includes in-frame clones alone and lacks a portion of them. The sample has around 270,000 clones, around 89% seen once. The sample was peripheral blood. These receptor sequences come from a man aged 40-49 years with acute or convalescent COVID-19.

The rearrangement uses TRBV12-3 or TRBV12-4 and TRBJ2-3; D remains unclear. This CDR3 region has 12 residues. Trimming cost V 6 bases and J 6 bases, with 10 bases left between them. CDR3 residues: CASSQPRDTQYF. In nucleotides, the CDR3 is TGTGCCAGCAGCCAACCTAGGGATACGCAGTATTTT.

This clone came up once. This chain connects TRBV5-4 to TRBJ1-3; D is unclear. This CDR3 has 14 amino acids. Trimming took 4 bases from V and 6 from J, leaving 14 bases between them. Per the germline V gene, CDR1 is SGHNT and CDR2 is YYREEE (reference sequence). CDR3 amino acids: CASSQAAGVNTIYF. Written as DNA, the CDR3 is TGTGCCAGCAGCCAGGCCGCGGGAGTAAACACCATATATTTT.

The rearrangement uses TRBV5-1 and TRBJ2-7; 7 bases agree with TRBD1. The CDR3 has 14 amino acids. V lost 4 bases to trimming and J lost 6 bases; unmatched junction nucleotides: 10. Per the germline V gene, CDR1 is SGHRS and CDR2 is YFSETQ. Here the CDR3 DNA reads TGCGCCAGCAGCCCGCGAGGGACAGCAGGCGAGCAGTACTTC. The encoded protein is CASSPRGTAGEQYF. The full variable domain, with the rest looked up from reference TRBV5-1 and TRBJ2-7, is KAGVTQTPRYLIKTRGQQVTLSCSPISGHRSVSWYQQTPGQGLQFLFEYFSETQRNKGNFPGRFSGRQFSNSRSEMNVSTLELGDSALYLCASSPRGTAGEQYFGPGTRLTVT.

The chain links TRBV5-4 to TRBJ1-2, with 9 bases aligning to TRBD1. The CDR3 consists of 15 residues. Germline CDR1 SGHNT, CDR2 YYREEE (reference sequence). V shed 4 bases, J shed 3 bases, and the junction held 7 bases outside the gene matches. The CDR3 coding sequence is TGTGCCAGCAGCATACGACAGGGGGGTGACTATGGCTACACCTTC. Protein product: CASSIRQGGDYGYTF.

The chain uses TRBV18 and TRBJ1-1; D is unresolved. Germline CDR1 KGHSH, CDR2 LQKENI. The CDR3 has 14 amino acids. With 2 bases removed from V and 8 bases from J, the gap between germline ends came to 15 bases. The CDR3 DNA sequence: TGTGCCAGCTCACCATTAGAATTACAGACGGAAGCTTTCTTT. Encoded protein: CASSPLELQTEAFF.

V and J are TRBV3-1 (or the pseudogene TRBV3-2) and TRBJ2-1; 8 positions agree with TRBD2. The junction had 7 bases not matched to a gene; V was cut back by 2 bases and J by 7 bases. The CDR3 totals 15 residues. Germline V gene data show CDR1 as LGHDT and CDR2 as YNNKEL (reference sequence). This CDR3 is CASSQKAGGVNEQFF. The CDR3 DNA sequence: TGTGCCAGCAGCCAAAAGGCGGGGGGAGTGAATGAGCAGTTCTTC.

This rearrangement joins TRBV6-5 to TRBJ1-1; 9 bases agree with TRBD1. Per the germline V gene, CDR1 is MNHEY and CDR2 is SVGAGI. Trimming removed 7 bases from V and 6 bases from J; junction bases left unmatched: 9. The CDR3 sequence is 14 residues long. The CDR3 protein is CASISGQGNPEAFF. The CDR3 nucleotides read TGTGCCAGCATTTCGGGACAGGGCAACCCTGAAGCTTTCTTT.

V gene TRBV2 combines with J gene TRBJ2-7; tentatively, D is TRBD1 (6 bases). The length of the CDR3 is 15 residues. The V end lost 6 bases, the J end lost 2 bases, and 17 bases lay between the germline ends. Per germline, CDR1 SNHLY and CDR2 FYNNEI. The CDR3 DNA reads as TGTGCCAGCAGCCTTTCCGGGACACGGGCCTACGAGCAGTACTTC. This translates into CASSLSGTRAYEQYF.

The J gene is TRBJ1-6, the V gene TRBV9; D is unresolved. The CDR3 extends over 14 amino acids. Germline CDR1 reads SGDLS; CDR2 reads YYNGEE. The V gene lost 3 bases and the J gene lost 9 bases, with 13 bases spanning the gap. CDR3 sequence reads: CASSGKSRVSPLHF. The CDR3 nucleotides read TGTGCCAGCAGCGGAAAATCGAGGGTTTCACCCCTCCACTTT.

Points on this clone: One junction end disagrees with the germline gene, perhaps due to a read error. The J gene is TRBJ1-5, the V gene TRBV6-6; 10 bases are a match to TRBD1. CDR3 length equals 13 residues. The germline V gene encodes CDR1 MNHNY and CDR2 SVGAGI (reference sequence). CDR3 DNA: TGTGCCGGCAGACAGGGGGCAGGTCAGCCCCAGCATTTT. It yields the protein CAGRQGAGQPQHF.

This chain joins TRBV15 and TRBJ1-2; possible D gene TRBD1, 5 bases. Trimming took off 3 bases at V and 2 bases at J, with 10 bases between the two ends. Germline V gene sequence: CDR1 LNHNV, CDR2 YYDKDF (reference sequence). The CDR3 totals 14 residues. CDR3 coding DNA: TGTGCCACCAGCAGGGGGGGGTCCAACTATGGCTACACCTTC. It codes for CATSRGGSNYGYTF.

The chain carries TRBV6-6 and TRBJ2-7, with 8 nucleotides matching TRBD2. V shed 2 bases and J 3 bases; nucleotides not matched to a gene: 9. This CDR3 has 16 amino acids. The germline CDR1 and CDR2 sequences are MNHNY and SVGAGI (reference sequence). CDR3 protein: CASSYGTGLAGYEQYF. CDR3 sequence (DNA): TGTGCCAGCAGTTACGGGACCGGTCTAGCGGGCTACGAGCAGTACTTC.

The chain combines TRBV27 with TRBJ1-1; D remains ambiguous. Germline loops: CDR1 MNHEY, CDR2 SMNVEV (reference sequence). The CDR3 runs to 15 residues. Trimming took off 4 bases at V and 2 bases at J, with 14 bases between the two ends. For the CDR3, the DNA is TGTGCCAGCAGTTCCTACAGTAGTTTTAACACTGAAGCTTTCTTT. Translating it yields CASSSYSSFNTEAFF.

V gene TRBV2 combines with J gene TRBJ2-4, with 9 positions matching TRBD1. CDR1 SNHLY and CDR2 FYNNEI come from the germline V gene. This CDR3 contains 15 residues. The trim removed 1 base at V and 4 bases at J, leaving 2 bases unmatched. This CDR3 is CASSEVGTGKNIQYF. DNA for the CDR3: TGTGCCAGCAGTGAAGTCGGGACAGGGAAAAACATTCAGTACTTC.

The V call is TRBV18, the J call TRBJ1-2; D is uncertain. The V gene lost 3 bases and the J gene lost 5 bases, with 16 bases spanning the gap. The germline CDR1 and CDR2 sequences are KGHSH and LQKENI. The CDR3 sequence is 15 residues long. CDR3 sequence (DNA): TGTGCCAGCTCACCGGACCCGGGCGGGAGGTATGGCTACACCTTC. Encoded protein: CASSPDPGGRYGYTF.

The CDR3 DNA is TGTGCCAGCAGCGCGAGGGACAGGGCGAACACTGAAGCTTTCTTT. This sequence encodes CASSARDRANTEAFF. V usage is TRBV9 and J usage is TRBJ1-1; TRBD1 matches 9 bases. The CDR3 runs to 15 residues. Germline V gene lookup returns CDR1 SGDLS and CDR2 YYNGEE. The J segment lost 1 base and the V segment lost 3 bases, leaving 4 bases of the junction unmatched.

This clone was observed a handful of times. This chain uses TRBV5-6 with TRBJ2-1; 9 bases line up with TRBD1. Germline V CDR1 and CDR2: SGHDT, YYEEEE. CDR3 length equals 14 residues. V shed 3 bases, J shed 7 bases, and the junction held 5 bases outside the gene matches. The CDR3 DNA reads TGTGCCAGCAGCTGGGGGACAGGGTGGAATGAGCAGTTCTTC. Amino acids: CASSWGTGWNEQFF.

This chain connects TRBV11-2 to TRBJ2-2; 11 bases are shared with TRBD2. This CDR3 has 16 residues. Germline CDR1 SGHAT, CDR2 FQNNGV. Unmatched junction bases numbered 6, after V lost 5 bases and J lost 4 bases. The CDR3 protein is CASSALGLAVTGELFF. The CDR3 nucleotides read TGTGCCAGCAGCGCACTGGGACTAGCGGTCACCGGGGAGCTGTTTTTT.

This sequence joins TRBV2 and TRBJ2-3; D is perhaps TRBD1 (6 bases). The CDR3 extends over 16 amino acids. The V gene lost 3 bases and the J gene lost 0 bases, with 13 bases spanning the gap. From germline, CDR1 is SNHLY and CDR2 FYNNEI. The CDR3, as DNA: TGTGCCAGCAGTGATACAGGGACGACTAGCACAGATACGCAGTATTTT. It yields the protein CASSDTGTTSTDTQYF. The full variable domain, in which reference TRBV2 and TRBJ2-3 provide the parts outside the CDR3, is EPEVTQTPSHQVTQMGQEVILRCVPISNHLYFYWYRQILGQKVEFLVSFYNNEISEKSEIFDDQFSVERPDGSNFTLKIRSTKLEDSAMYFCASSDTGTTSTDTQYFGPGTRLTVL.

The J gene is TRBJ1-5, the V gene TRBV3-1 (or the pseudogene TRBV3-2); no reliable D call. Trimming stripped 2 bases from V and 7 bases from J, with 6 bases between. Germline assignment: CDR1 LGHDT and CDR2 YNNKEL (reference sequence). CDR3 length: 12 amino acids. CDR3: CASSQPGQPQHF. The CDR3 nucleotides read TGTGCCAGCAGCCAACCCGGGCAGCCCCAGCATTTT.

This chain uses TRBV10-3 with TRBJ1-6; perhaps TRBD1 as D (6 bases). V was trimmed by 3 bases and J by 8 bases, leaving 14 bases between them. Germline CDR1 ENHRY, CDR2 SYGVKD. The CDR3 covers 15 residues. The CDR3 DNA is TGTGCCATCAGTGATGGGGGGGCCAGGGATTCACCCCTCCACTTT. It translates to CAISDGGARDSPLHF.

The chain has TRBV7-6 and TRBJ1-6, with D uncertain. V gave up 5 bases and J gave up 6 bases, with 14 bases separating them. Germline V CDR1 and CDR2: SGHVS, FNYEAQ. This CDR3 has 15 residues. The DNA for the CDR3 is TGTGCCAGCAGCCCCCTGAGCCGCTCTAATTCACCCCTCCACTTT. Its protein is CASSPLSRSNSPLHF. The entire variable domain, with the rest obtained from reference TRBV7-6 and TRBJ1-6, is as follows: GAGVSQSPRYKVTKRGQDVALRCDPISGHVSLYWYRQALGQGPEFLTYFNYEAQQDKSGLPNDRFSAERPEGSISTLTIQRTEQRDSAMYRCASSPLSRSNSPLHFGNGTRLTVT.

The V gene is TRBV11-3, the J gene TRBJ2-1; D uncertain. V lost 3 bases, J lost 0 bases, and 9 bases lay in between. Germline CDR1 SGHNT, CDR2 YENEEA. The CDR3 has 15 amino acids. As DNA, the CDR3 is TGTGCCAGCAGCTTTAGTAGCTCCTCCTACAATGAGCAGTTCTTC. It translates to CASSFSSSSYNEQFF.

The V gene is TRBV12-3 or TRBV12-4, the J gene TRBJ2-7; TRBD1 is a possible D gene (6 bases). V was pared by 1 base and J by 4 bases, with 8 bases between. The length of the CDR3 is 13 residues. CDR3 coding DNA: TGTGCCAGCAGTTTAGGGGGGCGATACGAGCAGTACTTC. Amino acids: CASSLGGRYEQYF.

The V gene is TRBV30, the J gene TRBJ1-4; D not resolved. The CDR3 has 12 amino acids. Germline assignment: CDR1 GTSNPN and CDR2 SVGIG (reference sequence). V was pared by 2 bases and J by 8 bases, with 9 bases between. The CDR3 region has the DNA TGTGCCTGGAGTTATGGCAAAGAAAAACTGTTTTTT. Residues: CAWSYGKEKLFF.